The 22 T cell receptor beta chains below come from one sample, sequenced in a study of OX40 agonist ivuxolimab in advanced cancers. Here immunoSEQ multiplex PCR was the method, and the copy in TCRdb shows in-frame clones only, minus some. The sample records some 39,000 clones, roughly 77% being singletons. This specimen consisted of CD4+ or CD8+ T cells sorted from blood, obtained in a trial of the OX40 agonist ivuxolimab. All receptors derive from an adult with an advanced solid tumor such as melanoma, head and neck, liver or kidney cancer.

The gene calls are TRBV21-1 and TRBJ2-2; the table's D call TRBD2 went unverified against the DNA. TRBV21-1 is given as a pseudogene. The CDR3 loop spans 15 amino acids. CDR3 sequence (DNA): TGTGCCAGCAGCCTGGGGAGGGGGTACACCGGGGAGCTGTTTTTT. Translating gives CASSLGRGYTGELFF.

This clone has only a few counts. The rearrangement uses TRBV18 and TRBJ2-7; no clear D gene. Per the germline V gene, CDR1 is KGHSH and CDR2 is LQKENI. The CDR3 runs to 12 residues. V lost 3 bases, J lost 7 bases, and 10 bases lay in between. The CDR3, as DNA: TGTGCCAGCTCACCGGGCCAGTCGGAGCAGTACGTC. Translation: CASSPGQSEQYV.

The chain employs TRBV5-1 and TRBJ1-1; a weak D match, TRBD1 (5 bases). The CDR3 runs 15 residues. Trimming shortened V by 5 bases and J by 3 bases, and 17 bases separated the two germline ends. CDR1 and CDR2 from the germline V gene are SGHRS and YFSETQ. CDR3 DNA: TGCGCCAGCAGGGCGTCCTCAGGAGGGGACACTGAAGCTTTCTTT. It codes for CASRASSGGDTEAFF. Full variable domain (outside the CDR3, taken from reference TRBV5-1 and TRBJ1-1): KAGVTQTPRYLIKTRGQQVTLSCSPISGHRSVSWYQQTPGQGLQFLFEYFSETQRNKGNFPGRFSGRQFSNSRSEMNVSTLELGDSALYLCASRASSGGDTEAFFGQGTRLTVV.

This chain joins TRBV10-3 and TRBJ1-1, with D possibly matching TRBD1 (6 bases). The CDR3 has 11 residues. Germline CDR1 is ENHRY and CDR2 is SYGVKD. Trimming stripped 6 bases from V and 7 bases from J, with 9 bases between. The CDR3 reads CAIRGHLEAFF. The CDR3 bases are TGTGCCATCAGGGGACACCTTGAAGCTTTCTTT.

The genes are TRBV5-1 and TRBJ2-7, with D possibly being TRBD1 or TRBD2 (5 bases each). The CDR3 consists of 15 residues. CDR1 and CDR2 (germline): SGHRS, YFSETQ. Trimming stripped 0 bases from V and 6 bases from J, with 16 bases between. CDR3 sequence: CASSLGPSSQGEQYV. The CDR3 bases are TGCGCCAGCAGCTTGGGTCCTAGCAGTCAGGGCGAGCAGTACGTC.

The rearrangement uses TRBV7-2 and TRBJ2-3; no clear D gene. V was clipped by 5 bases and J by 3 bases, with 12 bases between them. Germline loops: CDR1 SGHTA, CDR2 FQGNSA. The CDR3 runs to 14 residues. Written as DNA, the CDR3 is TGTGCCAGCAGCCCCGACCACGGTACAGATACGCAGTATTTT. The encoded protein is CASSPDHGTDTQYF.

This rearrangement joins TRBV5-1 to TRBJ2-1; a possible D gene is TRBD1 (6 bases). Trimming took off 2 bases at V and 0 bases at J, with 9 bases between the two ends. This CDR3 has 15 amino acids. Germline CDR1 and CDR2: SGHRS and YFSETQ. CDR3 loop: CASSLGQSSYNEQFF. CDR3 in DNA: TGCGCCAGCAGCTTAGGACAGAGCTCCTACAATGAGCAGTTCTTC.

The chain recombines TRBV10-3 with TRBJ2-3; D is unresolved. Trimming took 0 bases from V and 2 from J, leaving 24 bases between them. The CDR3 totals 20 residues. Germline V CDR1 and CDR2: ENHRY, SYGVKD. The CDR3 DNA follows: TGTGCCATCAGTGAGTCCCTTCCCGGTACTGGGCTTCCACCCACAGATACGCAGTATTTT. Encoded protein: CAISESLPGTGLPPTDTQYF.

The chain uses TRBV7-9 and TRBJ2-3, with D possibly TRBD2 on 6 matching bases. V was trimmed by 4 bases and J by 9 bases, leaving 20 bases between them. The CDR3 has 15 amino acids. In germline, CDR1 is SEHNR, CDR2 FQNEAQ (reference sequence). In nucleotides, the CDR3 is TGTGCCAGCAGCTACATGGGGGGAAGCGGGCAGACGCAGTATTTT. Translating it yields CASSYMGGSGQTQYF. The entire variable domain, with the rest obtained from reference TRBV7-9 and TRBJ2-3, is as follows: DTGVSQNPRHKITKRGQNVTFRCDPISEHNRLYWYRQTLGQGPEFLTYFQNEAQLEKSRLLSDRFSAERPKGSFSTLEIQRTEQGDSAMYLCASSYMGGSGQTQYFGPGTRLTVL.

This chain connects TRBV25-1 to TRBJ1-6, with D unclear. V was cut by 4 bases and J by 7 bases, with 8 bases left in between. CDR3 length equals 13 residues. Per germline, CDR1 MGHDK and CDR2 SYGVNS. This CDR3 is CASSVEWNSPLHF. CDR3 bases: TGTGCCAGCAGTGTCGAATGGAATTCACCCCTCCACTTT.

The CDR3 here is CASSRDGAGNTIYF. The DNA of the CDR3 is TGTGCCAGCAGCCGCGACGGGGCGGGAAACACCATATATTTT. The chain is built from TRBV2 and TRBJ1-3, with a possible D match to TRBD1 (5 bases). Trimming removed 6 bases at V and 4 bases at J, with 13 bases between. The CDR3 has 14 amino acids. CDR1 is SNHLY, CDR2 FYNNEI, per germline.

The J gene is TRBJ2-3, the V gene TRBV27; D not certain. This CDR3 is built from 13 residues. CDR1 and CDR2 (germline): MNHEY, SMNVEV (reference sequence). Trimming left V 5 bases short and J 2 bases short, with 8 bases between. For the CDR3, the DNA is TGTGCCAGCAGTAACCACTTCACAGATACGCAGTATTTT. The encoded protein is CASSNHFTDTQYF.

The chain links TRBV5-1 to TRBJ1-2, with 10 bases identical to TRBD1. The V and J ends lost 1 base and 3 bases, in that order; junction bases with no gene match: 3. CDR1 is SGHRS, CDR2 YFSETQ, per germline. The CDR3 has 15 residues. The CDR3 here is CASSLSGQGHYGYTF. The CDR3 nucleotides are TGCGCCAGCAGCTTGTCGGGACAGGGGCACTATGGCTACACCTTC.

This sequence joins TRBV7-9 and TRBJ2-5, with unresolved D. The CDR3 has 12 amino acids. The V end lost 3 bases, the J end lost 4 bases, and 6 bases lay between the germline ends. Germline assignment: CDR1 SEHNR and CDR2 FQNEAQ (reference sequence). The DNA for the CDR3 is TGTGCCAGCAGCTTCCTGGGAGAGACCCAGTACTTC. Protein sequence: CASSFLGETQYF.

This chain links TRBV5-1 with TRBJ2-2, with 12 positions matching TRBD2. Per germline, CDR1 SGHRS and CDR2 YFSETQ. V trimming: 4 bases; J trimming: 6 bases; junction bases outside the gene matches: 7. CDR3 length: 16 residues. The CDR3 coding sequence is TGCGCCAGCAGCCCCAAGGGACTAGCGGGCGCCGGGGAGCTGTTTTTT. This translates into CASSPKGLAGAGELFF.

The rearrangement joins TRBV9 to TRBJ2-3; D ambiguous. Trimming pared 2 bases from V and 3 bases from J, leaving 13 bases between. The germline gives CDR1 SGDLS, CDR2 YYNGEE. The length of the CDR3 is 15 residues. The CDR3 reads CASSVRGDKTDTQYF. The CDR3 DNA reads as TGTGCCAGCAGCGTTAGAGGAGATAAGACAGATACGCAGTATTTT.

This clone has a single count. The V call is TRBV18, the J call TRBJ1-2; D not certain. The CDR3 sequence is 14 residues long. Germline V gene sequence: CDR1 KGHSH, CDR2 LQKENI. Trimming pared 0 bases from V and 4 bases from J, leaving 9 bases between. The CDR3 protein is CASSPPNGGYGYTF. In DNA form, the CDR3 reads TGTGCCAGCTCACCACCGAACGGAGGCTATGGCTACACCTTC.

The rearrangement joins TRBV5-1 to TRBJ1-2; D gene uncertain. Per germline, CDR1 SGHRS and CDR2 YFSETQ. Trimming cost V 0 bases and J 8 bases, with 14 bases left between them. This CDR3 spans 14 amino acids. The CDR3 bases are TGCGCCAGCAGCTTGGAGGGCCCCTGGTGGGGCTACACCTTC. This gives the protein CASSLEGPWWGYTF.

The V call is TRBV5-1, the J call TRBJ2-1, with 8 bases lining up with TRBD2. Germline V gene data show CDR1 as SGHRS and CDR2 as YFSETQ. Trimming removed 0 bases from V and 4 bases from J; junction bases left unmatched: 6. The CDR3 totals 16 residues. The CDR3 sequence is CASSLGSSGAYNEQFF. Written as DNA, the CDR3 is TGCGCCAGCAGCTTGGGTAGTAGCGGGGCTTACAATGAGCAGTTCTTC.

The chain combines TRBV5-1 with TRBJ2-1; 8 bases line up with TRBD1. V lost 2 bases to trimming and J lost 12 bases; unmatched junction nucleotides: 10. Per germline, CDR1 SGHRS and CDR2 YFSETQ. This CDR3 comprises 14 residues. The CDR3 nucleotides are TGCGCCAGCAGCTTAGGCCAGGGGGCGTGGTGGCAGTTCTTC. It translates to CASSLGQGAWWQFF.

The chain employs TRBV5-1 and TRBJ2-5, with a possible D match to TRBD1 (6 bases). The CDR3 consists of 14 residues. CDR1 is SGHRS, CDR2 YFSETQ, per germline. Trimming took off 4 bases at V and 2 bases at J, with 12 bases between the two ends. The CDR3 loop reads CASSPGDRQETQYF. The CDR3 bases are TGCGCCAGCAGCCCCGGCGACAGGCAAGAGACCCAGTACTTC.

The J gene is TRBJ2-5, the V gene TRBV27, with unresolved D. The CDR3 has 11 amino acids. V gave up 3 bases and J gave up 6 bases, with 5 bases separating them. From germline, CDR1 is MNHEY and CDR2 SMNVEV (reference sequence). The CDR3 sequence: CASSLGKTQYF. DNA of the CDR3: TGTGCCAGCAGTTTGGGGAAGACCCAGTACTTC.